This T cell receptor beta chain was recovered during a study of OX40 agonist ivuxolimab in advanced cancers. Study-level information: Antecedent anti-PD-1, anti-PD-L1 or anti-CTLA-4 therapy was permissible, with approximately 44% having received some.

Overall study results and limits: Blood T cells, both CD4+ and CD8+, expanded clonally by week 6 at 0.1 to 3.0 mg/kg. On average, CD8+ T cells showed a greater number of expanded clones than CD4+.

This clone was detected only once. No antigen is known for it. This table comes from immunoSEQ multiplex PCR, and its TCRdb copy is limited to in-frame clones, with some not included. There are some 52,000 clones in the sample; 80% to 85% occur only once, and 9.5% to 15% lies in the top ten. Trimming removed 1 base from V and 1 base from J, with 5 bases in between. The germline gives CDR1 GTSNPN, CDR2 SVGIG (reference sequence). This CDR3 is 12 amino acids long. This sample comprised CD4+ or CD8+ T cells sorted from blood, obtained in a trial of the OX40 agonist ivuxolimab. The receptor's source is an adult with an advanced solid tumor such as melanoma, head and neck, liver or kidney cancer. The chain carries TRBV30 and TRBJ2-7; D not resolved. Here the CDR3 DNA reads TGTGCCTGGAGTGACACTTCCTACGAGCAGTACTTC. This codes for CAWSDTSYEQYF.